One sample yielded the 18 T cell receptor beta chains listed below, sequenced in a study of technical replicates of blood from a handful of donors. Assay used: immunoSEQ multiplex PCR; TCRdb lists only in-frame clones, some missing. The sample includes about 56,000 clones, roughly 95% of them seen just once. The sample was PBMCs. These receptors all come from a human donor in good health. Some clones in this sample may be carry-over from other donors' samples.

This rearrangement joins TRBV11-3 to TRBJ2-1; no reliable D call. The CDR3 runs 14 residues. CDR1 and CDR2 (germline): SGHNT, YENEEA. Trimming stripped 4 bases from V and 6 bases from J, with 13 bases between. Written as DNA, the CDR3 is TGTGCCAGCAGCTCGTCAGGAAGTGGCAATGAGCAGTTCTTC. Translation: CASSSSGSGNEQFF.

Here the CDR3 reads CASSAGGSAFYNEQFF. The CDR3 DNA is TGCGCCAGCAGCGCGGGAGGTTCGGCTTTCTACAATGAGCAGTTCTTC. The chain carries TRBV4-1 and TRBJ2-1; 8 bases match TRBD2. J gave up 3 bases and V 5 bases, and 9 bases lay outside the gene matches. The CDR3 is 16 residues long. Germline lookup yields CDR1 MGHRA and CDR2 YSYEKL.

The chain combines TRBV7-9 with TRBJ1-1; TRBD1 might be the D (5 bases). V was cut by 6 bases and J by 2 bases, with 13 bases left in between. CDR3 length: 14 amino acids. Germline values: CDR1 SEHNR, CDR2 FQNEAQ (reference sequence). The CDR3 spells CASRPDDRNTEAFF. CDR3 DNA: TGTGCCAGCAGACCGGATGACAGAAACACTGAAGCTTTCTTT.

This chain uses TRBV27 with TRBJ1-5; 7 nucleotides align to TRBD1. The germline gives CDR1 MNHEY, CDR2 SMNVEV (reference sequence). The CDR3 extends over 17 amino acids. J was trimmed by 0 bases and V by 0 bases; bases with no gene match: 5. CDR3 loop: CASSLSRGGHSNQPQHF. CDR3 DNA sequence: TGTGCCAGCAGTTTATCGAGAGGGGGCCATAGCAATCAGCCCCAGCATTTT.

The CDR3 protein is CASSPSGGGAYNEQFF. CDR3 coding DNA: TGTGCCAGCAGCCCCTCGGGCGGGGGGGCTTACAATGAGCAGTTCTTC. This chain connects TRBV7-8 to TRBJ2-1, with 9 positions matching TRBD2. V shed 5 bases, J shed 4 bases, and the junction held 9 bases outside the gene matches. Germline values: CDR1 SGHVS, CDR2 FQNEAQ. The CDR3 loop spans 16 amino acids.

This chain joins TRBV7-6 and TRBJ2-7, with TRBD2 identical over 8 bases. Germline V gene lookup returns CDR1 SGHVS and CDR2 FNYEAQ. V lost 5 bases and J lost 2; bases outside the gene matches: 5. This CDR3 has 14 residues. This CDR3 reads CASSTLAGTYEQYF. As DNA, the CDR3 is TGTGCCAGCAGCACATTAGCGGGAACCTACGAGCAGTACTTC.

For the CDR3, the DNA is TGTGCCACCAGCAGAGCAACCGGGACAGGGTTCAACGAGCAGTACTTC. This translates into CATSRATGTGFNEQYF. The V call is TRBV15, the J call TRBJ2-7; 9 bases line up with TRBD1. V was pared by 1 base and J by 5 bases, with 9 bases of the junction left unmatched. CDR3 length equals 16 residues. Germline V CDR1 and CDR2: LNHNV, YYDKDF (reference sequence).

The chain uses TRBV5-6 and TRBJ2-7; D not resolved. The CDR3 totals 13 residues. Trimming took off 0 bases at V and 1 base at J, with 5 bases between the two ends. The germline V gene encodes CDR1 SGHDT and CDR2 YYEEEE. The CDR3 loop is CASSLGSSYEQYF. Written as DNA, the CDR3 is TGTGCCAGCAGCTTGGGCAGTTCCTACGAGCAGTACTTC.

The chain recombines TRBV27 with TRBJ2-7; the match to TRBD1 covers 7 bases. Germline V gene lookup returns CDR1 MNHEY and CDR2 SMNVEV (reference sequence). V trimming: 3 bases; J trimming: 2 bases; junction bases outside the gene matches: 1. There are 13 residues in the CDR3. In DNA, the CDR3 is TGTGCCAGCAGTTTCACAGGGGCCTACGAGCAGTACTTC. This gives the protein CASSFTGAYEQYF.

This clone appeared once. This rearrangement joins TRBV4-3 to TRBJ2-3; D may be TRBD2 (5 bases). This CDR3 comprises 16 residues. CDR1 LGHNA and CDR2 YSLEER come from the germline V gene. The V end lost 4 bases, the J end lost 6 bases, and 20 bases lay between the germline ends. CDR3 sequence (DNA): TGCGCCAGCAGCCCCATGCCCGGGGTAATTGCGGATACGCAGTATTTT. It specifies CASSPMPGVIADTQYF.

This chain joins TRBV12-5 and TRBJ2-7; 10 bases line up with TRBD2. The germline gives CDR1 LGHNT, CDR2 FRNRAP. The J segment lost 3 bases and the V segment lost 3 bases, leaving 5 bases of the junction unmatched. The CDR3 loop spans 15 amino acids. CDR3 loop: CASGLAGGPVYEQYF. The CDR3 DNA follows: TGTGCTAGTGGTTTAGCGGGAGGGCCGGTCTACGAGCAGTACTTC.

This clone was observed many times. V is TRBV4-2 and J is TRBJ2-1, with TRBD2 matching over 11 bases. Germline V gives CDR1 LGHNA, CDR2 YNFKEQ. This CDR3 is built from 16 residues. Losses at the gene ends were 4 bases for V and 4 bases for J; bases not matched to a gene: 6. CDR3 sequence: CASSRDTSGSYNEQFF. The CDR3 nucleotides read TGTGCCAGCAGCCGCGATACTAGCGGGAGTTACAATGAGCAGTTCTTC.

The rearrangement uses TRBV11-2 and TRBJ2-7; no reliable D call. This CDR3 spans 15 amino acids. CDR1 is SGHAT and CDR2 is FQNNGV in the germline V gene. V lost 7 bases and J 1 base, leaving 17 bases between the germline ends. The CDR3 nucleotides are TGTGCCAGCACCTCTCGGCAGGAACCTTCCTACGAGCAGTACTTC. It encodes CASTSRQEPSYEQYF.

The chain carries TRBV5-5 and TRBJ1-3; D gene uncertain. The CDR3 runs to 13 residues. Germline V gene sequence: CDR1 SGHKS, CDR2 YYEKEE (reference sequence). V was pared by 4 bases and J by 0 bases, with 5 bases between. The DNA for the CDR3 is TGTGCCAGCAGCGCAGTCTCTGGAAACACCATATATTTT. It specifies CASSAVSGNTIYF. The full variable domain, rest sourced from reference TRBV5-5 and TRBJ1-3, is DAGVTQSPTHLIKTRGQQVTLRCSPISGHKSVSWYQQVLGQGPQFIFQYYEKEERGRGNFPDRFSARQFPNYSSELNVNALLLGDSALYLCASSAVSGNTIYFGEGSWLTVV.

The chain has TRBV9 and TRBJ2-7; 7 bases fit TRBD1. This CDR3 contains 15 residues. Germline V gene data show CDR1 as SGDLS and CDR2 as YYNGEE. J gave up 7 bases and V 0 bases, and 10 bases lay outside the gene matches. CDR3 residues: CASSVDMDRTREQYF. The CDR3, as DNA: TGTGCCAGCAGCGTAGATATGGACAGGACGCGGGAGCAGTACTTC.

This chain connects TRBV25-1 to TRBJ1-5, with D uncertain. With 5 bases removed from V and 0 bases from J, the gap between germline ends came to 8 bases. There are 14 residues in the CDR3. Germline V gene lookup returns CDR1 MGHDK and CDR2 SYGVNS. CDR3 nucleotides: TGTGCCAGCAGTTACGGGAATAGCAATCAGCCCCAGCATTTT. It translates to CASSYGNSNQPQHF. Full variable domain (remainder filled in from reference TRBV25-1 and TRBJ1-5): EADIYQTPRYLVIGTGKKITLECSQTMGHDKMYWYQQDPGMELHLIHYSYGVNSTEKGDLSSESTVSRIRTEHFPLTLESARPSHTSQYLCASSYGNSNQPQHFGDGTRLSIL.

The chain links TRBV7-8 to TRBJ2-2; D unclear. This CDR3 comprises 14 residues. The ends were cut back, 4 bases at V and 2 bases at J, with 8 bases in the middle. Germline V gives CDR1 SGHVS, CDR2 FQNEAQ. The CDR3 sequence: CASSSTRNTGELFF. CDR3 bases: TGTGCCAGCAGCTCAACAAGAAACACCGGGGAGCTGTTTTTT. Filled out from reference TRBV7-8 and TRBJ2-2, the complete variable domain reads GAGVSQSPRYKVAKRGQDVALRCDPISGHVSLFWYQQALGQGPEFLTYFQNEAQLDKSGLPSDRFFAERPEGSVSTLKIQRTQQEDSAVYLCASSSTRNTGELFFGEGSRLTVL.

The chain carries TRBV9 and TRBJ2-1, with a possible D match to TRBD2 (6 bases). V dropped 0 bases and J dropped 5 bases, with 15 bases sitting between them. The germline V gene encodes CDR1 SGDLS and CDR2 YYNGEE. The CDR3 covers 16 residues. This chain's CDR3 is CASSVGGSRGDNEQFF. CDR3 nucleotide sequence: TGTGCCAGCAGCGTAGGGGGCTCGCGGGGAGACAATGAGCAGTTCTTC.